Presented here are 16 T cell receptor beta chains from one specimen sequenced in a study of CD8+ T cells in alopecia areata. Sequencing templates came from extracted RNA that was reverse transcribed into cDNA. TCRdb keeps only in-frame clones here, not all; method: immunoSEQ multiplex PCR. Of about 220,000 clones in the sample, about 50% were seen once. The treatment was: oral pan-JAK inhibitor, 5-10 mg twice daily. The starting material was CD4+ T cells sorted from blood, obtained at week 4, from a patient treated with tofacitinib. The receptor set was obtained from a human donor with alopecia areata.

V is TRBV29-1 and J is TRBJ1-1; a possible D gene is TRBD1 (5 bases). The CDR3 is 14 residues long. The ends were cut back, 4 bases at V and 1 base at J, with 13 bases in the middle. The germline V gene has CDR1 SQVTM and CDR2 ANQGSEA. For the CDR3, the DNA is TGCAGCGTTGTGGTCAGGGATTGGAACACTGAAGCTTTCTTT. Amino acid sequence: CSVVVRDWNTEAFF.

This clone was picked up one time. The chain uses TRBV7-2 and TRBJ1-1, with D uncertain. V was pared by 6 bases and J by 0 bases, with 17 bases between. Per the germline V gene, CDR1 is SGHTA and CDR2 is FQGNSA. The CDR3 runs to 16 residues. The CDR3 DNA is TGTGCCAGCAGTCCTCCCCTATTTCGCGTGAACACTGAAGCTTTCTTT. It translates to CASSPPLFRVNTEAFF.

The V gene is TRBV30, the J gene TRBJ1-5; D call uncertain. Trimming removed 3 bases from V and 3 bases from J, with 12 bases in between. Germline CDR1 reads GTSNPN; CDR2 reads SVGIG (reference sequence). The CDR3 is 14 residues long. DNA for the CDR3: TGTGCCTGGAGCTCCACCAACCCCAATCAGCCCCAGCATTTT. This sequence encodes CAWSSTNPNQPQHF.

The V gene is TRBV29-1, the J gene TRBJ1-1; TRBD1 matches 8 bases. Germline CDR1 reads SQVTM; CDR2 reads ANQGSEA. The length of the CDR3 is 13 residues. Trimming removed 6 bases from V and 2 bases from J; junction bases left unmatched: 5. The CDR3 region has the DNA TGCAGCGTCTCAGACAGGGGAAACACTGAAGCTTTCTTT. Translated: CSVSDRGNTEAFF.

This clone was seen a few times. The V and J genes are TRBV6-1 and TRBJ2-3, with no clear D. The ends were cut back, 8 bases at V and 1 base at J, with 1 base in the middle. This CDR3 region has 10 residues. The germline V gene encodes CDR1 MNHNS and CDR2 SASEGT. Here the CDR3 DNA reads TGTGCCAGCCGCACAGATACGCAGTATTTT. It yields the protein CASRTDTQYF.

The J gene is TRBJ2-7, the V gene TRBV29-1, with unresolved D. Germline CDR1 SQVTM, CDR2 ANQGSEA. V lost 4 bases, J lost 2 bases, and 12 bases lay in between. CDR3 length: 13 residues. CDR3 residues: CSVVGQDTYEQYF. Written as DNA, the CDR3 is TGCAGCGTTGTCGGCCAAGACACCTACGAGCAGTACTTC.

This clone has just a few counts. As DNA, the CDR3 is TGTGCCAGCAGCCCCACAGGGGGAGAGCAGTTCTTC. Amino acid sequence: CASSPTGGEQFF. This sequence joins TRBV6-5 and TRBJ2-1; the match to TRBD1 covers 8 bases. The CDR3 is 12 amino acids. Trimming took 6 bases from V and 10 from J; bases not matched to a gene: 5. Germline V gene lookup returns CDR1 MNHEY and CDR2 SVGAGI.

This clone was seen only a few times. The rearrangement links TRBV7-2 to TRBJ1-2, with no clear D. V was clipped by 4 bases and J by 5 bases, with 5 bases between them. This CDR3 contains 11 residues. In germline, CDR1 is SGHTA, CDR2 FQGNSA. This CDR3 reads CASSYGYGYTF. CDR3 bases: TGTGCCAGCAGCTACGGTTATGGCTACACCTTC.

The CDR3 DNA is TGTGCCTGTACGGACAGTAGCTCCTACAATGAGCAGTTCTTC. Protein sequence: CACTDSSSYNEQFF. The chain uses TRBV30 and TRBJ2-1, with D perhaps TRBD1 (6 bases). Germline loops: CDR1 GTSNPN, CDR2 SVGIG (reference sequence). V was shortened by 6 bases and J by 0 bases, with 12 bases between the two germline ends. There are 14 residues in the CDR3. Full variable domain (remainder filled in from reference TRBV30 and TRBJ2-1): SQTIHQWPATLVQPVGSPLSLECTVEGTSNPNLYWYRQAAGRGLQLLFYSVGIGQISSEVPQNLSASRPQDRQFILSSKKLLLSDSGFYLCACTDSSSYNEQFFGPGTRLTVL.

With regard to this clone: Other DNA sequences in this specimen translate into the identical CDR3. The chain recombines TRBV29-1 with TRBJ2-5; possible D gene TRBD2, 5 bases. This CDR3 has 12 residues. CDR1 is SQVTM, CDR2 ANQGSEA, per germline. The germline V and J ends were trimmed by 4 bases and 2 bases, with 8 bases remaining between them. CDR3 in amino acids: CSVAPGQETQYF. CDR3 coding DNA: TGCAGCGTTGCCCCGGGGCAAGAGACCCAGTACTTC.

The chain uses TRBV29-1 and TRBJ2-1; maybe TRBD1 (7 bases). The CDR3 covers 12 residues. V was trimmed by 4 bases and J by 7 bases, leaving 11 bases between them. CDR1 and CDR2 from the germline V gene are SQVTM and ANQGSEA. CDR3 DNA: TGCAGCGTTGTACAGGGGAGGAATGAGCAGTTCTTC. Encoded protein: CSVVQGRNEQFF.

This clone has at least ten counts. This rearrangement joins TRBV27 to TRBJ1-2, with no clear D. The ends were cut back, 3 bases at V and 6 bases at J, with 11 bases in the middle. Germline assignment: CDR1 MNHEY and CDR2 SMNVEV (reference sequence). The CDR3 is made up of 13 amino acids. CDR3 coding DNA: TGTGCCAGCAGTTTCGGCGTAGGCAATGGCTACACCTTC. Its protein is CASSFGVGNGYTF.

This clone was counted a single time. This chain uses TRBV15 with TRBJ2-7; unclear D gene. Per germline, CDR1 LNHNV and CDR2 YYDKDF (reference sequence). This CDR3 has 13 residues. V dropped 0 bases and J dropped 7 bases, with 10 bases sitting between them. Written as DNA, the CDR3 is TGTGCCACCAGCAGAGATAGGTCCGGGGAGCAGTACTTC. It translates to CATSRDRSGEQYF.

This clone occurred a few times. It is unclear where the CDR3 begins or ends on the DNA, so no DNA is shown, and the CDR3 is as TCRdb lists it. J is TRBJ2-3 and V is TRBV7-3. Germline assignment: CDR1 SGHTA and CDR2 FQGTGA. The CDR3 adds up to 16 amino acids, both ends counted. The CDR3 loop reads CASSRDTFGAADTQYF.

CDR3: CASSPPLRQGSEQYF. Here the CDR3 DNA reads TGTGCCAGCAGCCCCCCTCTAAGACAGGGGAGCGAGCAGTACTTC. This sequence joins TRBV7-8 and TRBJ2-7; 8 positions agree with TRBD1. Trimming at V came to 5 bases and at J to 6 bases, leaving 12 bases not matched to a gene. The CDR3 length is 15 residues. Germline V CDR1 and CDR2: SGHVS, FQNEAQ.

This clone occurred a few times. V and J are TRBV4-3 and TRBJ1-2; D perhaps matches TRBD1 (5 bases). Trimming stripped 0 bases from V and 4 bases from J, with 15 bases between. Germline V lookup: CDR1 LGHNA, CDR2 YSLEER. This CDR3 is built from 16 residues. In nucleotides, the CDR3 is TGCGCCAGCAGCCAAGAAGTCCGTGACAGAGTCTATGGCTACACCTTC. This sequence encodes CASSQEVRDRVYGYTF.